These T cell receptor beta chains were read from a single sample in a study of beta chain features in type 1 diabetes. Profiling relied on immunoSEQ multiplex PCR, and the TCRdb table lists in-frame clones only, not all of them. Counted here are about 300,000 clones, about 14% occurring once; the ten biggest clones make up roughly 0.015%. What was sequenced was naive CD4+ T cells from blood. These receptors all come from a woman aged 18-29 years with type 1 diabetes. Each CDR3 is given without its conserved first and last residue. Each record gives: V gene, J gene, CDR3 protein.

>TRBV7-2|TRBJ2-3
ASSLGRVPDTQY
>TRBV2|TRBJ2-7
ASSERVPYEQY
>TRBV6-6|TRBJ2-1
ASTWTGGGVNEQF
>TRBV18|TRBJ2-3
ASSPTGLAGGNTDTQY
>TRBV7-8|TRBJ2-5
ASTVDPDRQETQY
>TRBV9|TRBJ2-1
ASSVDSPNEQF
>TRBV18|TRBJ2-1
ASSPGTGVRGEQF
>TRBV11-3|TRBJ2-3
ASSFGTGATDTQY
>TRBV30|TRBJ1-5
AWSGDRGLNQPQH
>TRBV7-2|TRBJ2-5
ASSRTSGRAWETQY
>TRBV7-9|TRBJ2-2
ASSLVTGELF
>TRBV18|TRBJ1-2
ASSPPGQAVYGYT
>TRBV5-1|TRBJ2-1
ASSSTAGGQF
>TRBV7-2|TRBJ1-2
ASSLLREGYGYT
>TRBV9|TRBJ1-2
ASSAGPYGYT
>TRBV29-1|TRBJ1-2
SVDRVYGYT
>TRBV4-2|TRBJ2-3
ASSLEGSREGGLDTQY
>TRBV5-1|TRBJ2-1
ANSGQRTYNEQF
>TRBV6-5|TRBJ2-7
ASSSQQGPYEQY
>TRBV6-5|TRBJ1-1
ASSYSRFTSEAF
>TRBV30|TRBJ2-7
AWAPETGGEY
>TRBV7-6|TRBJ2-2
ASSDRSSATSGELF
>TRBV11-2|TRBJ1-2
ASRFTGNYGYT
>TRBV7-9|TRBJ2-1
ASSFTQRGRHFEDEQF
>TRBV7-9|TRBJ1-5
ASSRGTGGWQPQH
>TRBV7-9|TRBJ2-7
ASSFGSGTGDEQY
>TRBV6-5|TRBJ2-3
ASSAPGQAQDTQY
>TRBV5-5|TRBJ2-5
ASRASSQTQY
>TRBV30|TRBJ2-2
AWSLQGRLRGTGELF
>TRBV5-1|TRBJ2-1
ASRLAGGSSYNEQF